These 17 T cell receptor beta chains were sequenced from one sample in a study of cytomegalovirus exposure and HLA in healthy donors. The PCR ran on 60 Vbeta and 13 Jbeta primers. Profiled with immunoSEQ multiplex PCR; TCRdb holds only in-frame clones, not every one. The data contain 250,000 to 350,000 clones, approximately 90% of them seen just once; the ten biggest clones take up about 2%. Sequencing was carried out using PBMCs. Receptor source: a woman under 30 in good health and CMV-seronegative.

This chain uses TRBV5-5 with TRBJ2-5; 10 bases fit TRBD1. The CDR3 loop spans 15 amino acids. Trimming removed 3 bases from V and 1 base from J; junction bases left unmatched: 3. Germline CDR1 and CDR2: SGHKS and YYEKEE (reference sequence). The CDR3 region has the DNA TGTGCCAGCAGCTACGGGACAGGGGCCCAAGAGACCCAGTACTTC. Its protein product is CASSYGTGAQETQYF.

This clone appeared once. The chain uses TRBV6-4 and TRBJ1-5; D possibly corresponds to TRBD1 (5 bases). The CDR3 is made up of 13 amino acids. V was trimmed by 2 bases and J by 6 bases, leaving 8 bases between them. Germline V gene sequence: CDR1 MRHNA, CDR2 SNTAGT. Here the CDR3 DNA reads TGTGCCAGCAGTGACGGGGCGAGTCAGCCCCAGCATTTT. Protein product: CASSDGASQPQHF.

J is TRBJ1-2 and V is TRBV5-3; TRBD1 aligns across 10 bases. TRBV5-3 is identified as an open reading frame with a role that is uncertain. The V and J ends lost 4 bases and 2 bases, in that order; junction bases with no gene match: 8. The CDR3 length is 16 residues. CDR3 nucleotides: TGTGCCAGAAGCCCAGGCGCGACAGGGGGCAACTATGGCTACACCTTC. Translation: CARSPGATGGNYGYTF.

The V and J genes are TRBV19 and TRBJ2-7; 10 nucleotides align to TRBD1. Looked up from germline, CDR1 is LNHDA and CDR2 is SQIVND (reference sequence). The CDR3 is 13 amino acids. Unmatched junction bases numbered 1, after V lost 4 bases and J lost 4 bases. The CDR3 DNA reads TGTGCCAGTAGTACGGACAGGGGGTACGAGCAGTACTTC. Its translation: CASSTDRGYEQYF.

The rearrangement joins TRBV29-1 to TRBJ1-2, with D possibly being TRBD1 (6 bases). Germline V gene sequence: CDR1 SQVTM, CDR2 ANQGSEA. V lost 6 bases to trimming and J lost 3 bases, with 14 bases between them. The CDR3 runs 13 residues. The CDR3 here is CSVEGGGDYGYTF. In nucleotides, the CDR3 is TGCAGCGTGGAGGGGGGGGGTGACTATGGCTACACCTTC.

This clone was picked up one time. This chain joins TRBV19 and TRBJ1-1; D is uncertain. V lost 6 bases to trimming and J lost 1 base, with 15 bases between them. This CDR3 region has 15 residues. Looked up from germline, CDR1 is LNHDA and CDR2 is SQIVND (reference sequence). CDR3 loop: CASSARSAGNTEAFF. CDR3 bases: TGTGCCAGTAGCGCCAGGTCGGCTGGGAACACTGAAGCTTTCTTT.

CDR3 DNA sequence: TGTGCCAGCAGAGAGACGACAGTGAACACTGAAGCTTTCTTT. Translation gives CASRETTVNTEAFF. V gene TRBV2 combines with J gene TRBJ1-1; tentatively, D is TRBD1 (5 bases). The V gene's germline CDR1 is SNHLY and CDR2 FYNNEI. V was shortened by 6 bases and J by 0 bases, with 11 bases between the two germline ends. The CDR3 loop spans 14 amino acids.

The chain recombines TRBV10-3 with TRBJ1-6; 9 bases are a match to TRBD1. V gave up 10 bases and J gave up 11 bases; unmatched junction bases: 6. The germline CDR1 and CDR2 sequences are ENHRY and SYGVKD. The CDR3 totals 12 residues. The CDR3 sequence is CATGQGGPPLHF. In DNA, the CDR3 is TGTGCCACGGGACAGGGAGGTCCACCCCTCCACTTT.

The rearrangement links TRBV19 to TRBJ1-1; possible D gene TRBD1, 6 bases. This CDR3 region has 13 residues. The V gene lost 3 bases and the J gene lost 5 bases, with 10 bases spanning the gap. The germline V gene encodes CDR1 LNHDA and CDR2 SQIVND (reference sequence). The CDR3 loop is CASSIQGWTEAFF. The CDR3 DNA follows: TGTGCCAGTAGTATTCAGGGGTGGACTGAAGCTTTCTTT.

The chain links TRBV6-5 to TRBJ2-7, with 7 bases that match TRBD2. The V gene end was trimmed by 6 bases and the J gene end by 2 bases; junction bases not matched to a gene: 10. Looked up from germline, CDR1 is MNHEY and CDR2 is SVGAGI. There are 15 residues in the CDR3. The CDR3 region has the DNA TGTGCCAGCAGCCGCCCTGGTGCGGGGGCCTACGAGCAGTACTTC. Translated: CASSRPGAGAYEQYF.

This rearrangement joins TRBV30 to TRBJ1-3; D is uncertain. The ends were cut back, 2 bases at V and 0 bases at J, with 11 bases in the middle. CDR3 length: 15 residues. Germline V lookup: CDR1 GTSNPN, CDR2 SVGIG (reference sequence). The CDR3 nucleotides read TGTGCCTGGAGTCCAGATACTAACTCTGGAAACACCATATATTTT. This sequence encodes CAWSPDTNSGNTIYF.

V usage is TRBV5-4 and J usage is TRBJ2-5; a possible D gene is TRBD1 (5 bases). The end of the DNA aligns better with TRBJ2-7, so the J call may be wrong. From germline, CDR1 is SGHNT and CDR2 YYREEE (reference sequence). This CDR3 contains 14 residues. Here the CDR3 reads CASSRQGDSYEQYF. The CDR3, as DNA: TGTGCCAGCAGCCGCCAGGGTGACAGCTACGAGCAGTACTTC.

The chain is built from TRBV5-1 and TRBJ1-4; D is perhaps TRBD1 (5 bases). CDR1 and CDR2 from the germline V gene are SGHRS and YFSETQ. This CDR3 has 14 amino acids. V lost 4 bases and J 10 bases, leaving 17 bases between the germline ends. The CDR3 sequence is CASSPDTGGGKLFF. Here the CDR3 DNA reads TGCGCCAGCAGCCCCGACACTGGGGGGGGAAAACTGTTTTTT.

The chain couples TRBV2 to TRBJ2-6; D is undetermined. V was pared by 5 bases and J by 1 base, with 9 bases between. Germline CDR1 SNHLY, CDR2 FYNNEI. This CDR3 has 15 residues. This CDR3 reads CASSPRPSGANVLTF. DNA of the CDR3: TGTGCCAGCAGTCCCAGGCCGTCTGGGGCCAACGTCCTGACTTTC.

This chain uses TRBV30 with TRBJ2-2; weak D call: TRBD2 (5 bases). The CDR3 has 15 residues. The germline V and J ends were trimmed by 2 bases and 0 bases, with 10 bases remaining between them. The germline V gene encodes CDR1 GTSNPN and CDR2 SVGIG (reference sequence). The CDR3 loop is CAWSRQEANTGELFF. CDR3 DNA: TGTGCCTGGAGTCGTCAGGAGGCGAACACCGGGGAGCTGTTTTTT.

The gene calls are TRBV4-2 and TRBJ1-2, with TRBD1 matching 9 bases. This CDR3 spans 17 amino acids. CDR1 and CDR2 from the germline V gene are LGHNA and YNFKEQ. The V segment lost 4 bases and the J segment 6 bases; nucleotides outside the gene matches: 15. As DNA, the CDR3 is TGTGCCAGCAGCCCTGGACCGGGACAGGGTGATCCTGATGGCTACACCTTC. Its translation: CASSPGPGQGDPDGYTF.

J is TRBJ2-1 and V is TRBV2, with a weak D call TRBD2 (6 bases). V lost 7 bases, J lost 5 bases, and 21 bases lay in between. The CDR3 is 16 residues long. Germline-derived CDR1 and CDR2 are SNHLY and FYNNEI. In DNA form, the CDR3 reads TGTGCCAGCAATGGGGACTTGTTCGGGGATAACAATGAGCAGTTCTTC. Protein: CASNGDLFGDNNEQFF.